What follows are 3 T cell receptor beta chains derived from one specimen sequenced in a study of T cells in narcolepsy. Using immunoSEQ multiplex PCR, the repertoire was profiled, and TCRdb retains in-frame clones only, with some absent. The sample has approximately 40,000 clones, around 88% seen once. The sample consisted of CD45RA- memory CD4+ T cells from PBMCs. All receptors derive from a human donor with narcolepsy.

This clone was counted a single time. J is TRBJ2-1 and V is TRBV6-5; TRBD1 aligns across 7 bases. Trimming at V came to 0 bases and at J to 6 bases, leaving 8 bases not matched to a gene. The CDR3 covers 16 residues. Germline CDR1 and CDR2: MNHEY and SVGAGI. The CDR3 protein is CASSYSKGGRFNEQFF. In DNA, the CDR3 is TGTGCCAGCAGTTACTCGAAAGGGGGCCGCTTCAATGAGCAGTTCTTC.

The chain has TRBV7-9 and TRBJ1-1; no clear D. Deletions cut 3 bases from V and 2 bases from J, with 7 bases between. The germline gives CDR1 SEHNR, CDR2 FQNEAQ (reference sequence). The CDR3 runs 13 residues. For the CDR3, the DNA is TGTGCCAGCAGCTTGGGCCGAAACACTGAAGCTTTCTTT. Its protein product is CASSLGRNTEAFF.

V gene TRBV9 combines with J gene TRBJ2-2; TRBD2 is a possible D gene (5 bases). The CDR3 has 18 residues. Germline V CDR1 and CDR2: SGDLS, YYNGEE. With 4 bases removed from V and 0 bases from J, the gap between germline ends came to 19 bases. The CDR3 loop reads CASSHYPPGKTNTGELFF. DNA for the CDR3: TGTGCCAGCAGCCACTACCCCCCCGGGAAGACGAACACCGGGGAGCTGTTTTTT.